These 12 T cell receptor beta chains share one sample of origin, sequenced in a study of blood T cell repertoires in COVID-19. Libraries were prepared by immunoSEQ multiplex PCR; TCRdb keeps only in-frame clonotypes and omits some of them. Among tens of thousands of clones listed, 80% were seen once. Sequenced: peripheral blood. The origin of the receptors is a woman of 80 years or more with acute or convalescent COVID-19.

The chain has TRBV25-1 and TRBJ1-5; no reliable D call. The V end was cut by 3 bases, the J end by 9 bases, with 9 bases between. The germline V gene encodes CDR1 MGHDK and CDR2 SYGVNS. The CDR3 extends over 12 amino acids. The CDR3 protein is CASSDNPGPQHF. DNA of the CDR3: TGTGCCAGCAGTGACAACCCGGGGCCCCAGCATTTT.

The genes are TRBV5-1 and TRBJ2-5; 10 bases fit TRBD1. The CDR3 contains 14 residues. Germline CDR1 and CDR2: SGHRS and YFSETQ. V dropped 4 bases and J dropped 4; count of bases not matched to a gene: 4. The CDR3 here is CASSRDRGGETQYF. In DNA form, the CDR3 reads TGCGCCAGCAGCCGGGACAGGGGAGGAGAGACCCAGTACTTC.

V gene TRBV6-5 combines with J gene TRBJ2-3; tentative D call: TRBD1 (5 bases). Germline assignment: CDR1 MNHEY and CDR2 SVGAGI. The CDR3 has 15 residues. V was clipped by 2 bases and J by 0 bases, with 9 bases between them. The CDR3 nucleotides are TGTGCCAGCAGTTACGGGGCAACTAGCACAGATACGCAGTATTTT. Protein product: CASSYGATSTDTQYF.

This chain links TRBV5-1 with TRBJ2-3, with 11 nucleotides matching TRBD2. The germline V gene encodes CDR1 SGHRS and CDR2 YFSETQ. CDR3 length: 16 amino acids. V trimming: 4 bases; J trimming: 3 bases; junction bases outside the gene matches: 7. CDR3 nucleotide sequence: TGCGCCAGCAGCGCCGGAGTAGCGGGGGGGACAGATACGCAGTATTTT. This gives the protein CASSAGVAGGTDTQYF.

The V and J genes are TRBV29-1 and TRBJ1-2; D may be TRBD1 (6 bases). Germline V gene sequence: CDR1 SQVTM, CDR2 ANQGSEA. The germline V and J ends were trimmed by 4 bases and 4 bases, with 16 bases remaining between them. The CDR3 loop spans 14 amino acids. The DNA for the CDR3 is TGCAGCGTTGTACACAGGGAAGGTCTCTATGGCTACACCTTC. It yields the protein CSVVHREGLYGYTF.

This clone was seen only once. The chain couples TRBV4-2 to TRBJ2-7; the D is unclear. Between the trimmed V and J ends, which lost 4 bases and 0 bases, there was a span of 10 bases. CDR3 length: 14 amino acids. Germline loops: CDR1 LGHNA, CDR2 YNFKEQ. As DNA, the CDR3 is TGTGCCAGCAGCCCCCGATTGAGCTCCTACGAGCAGTACTTC. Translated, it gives CASSPRLSSYEQYF.

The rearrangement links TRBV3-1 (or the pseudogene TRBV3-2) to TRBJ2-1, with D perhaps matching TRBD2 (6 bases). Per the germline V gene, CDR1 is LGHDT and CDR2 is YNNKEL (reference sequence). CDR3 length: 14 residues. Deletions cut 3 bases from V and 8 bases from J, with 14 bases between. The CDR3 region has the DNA TGTGCCAGCAGCCAGGAGGGTCTAAGCGATGAGCAGTTCTTC. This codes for CASSQEGLSDEQFF.

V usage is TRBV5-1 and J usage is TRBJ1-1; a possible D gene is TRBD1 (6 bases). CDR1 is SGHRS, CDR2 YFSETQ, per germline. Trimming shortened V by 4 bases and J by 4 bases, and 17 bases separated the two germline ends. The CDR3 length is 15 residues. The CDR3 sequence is CASSRLRGRGTEAFF. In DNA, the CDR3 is TGCGCCAGCAGCCGCCTTAGGGGGAGGGGCACTGAAGCTTTCTTT.

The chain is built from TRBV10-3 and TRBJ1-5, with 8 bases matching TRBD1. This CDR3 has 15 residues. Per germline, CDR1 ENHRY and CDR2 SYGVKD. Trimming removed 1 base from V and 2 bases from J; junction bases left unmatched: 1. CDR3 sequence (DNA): TGTGCCATCAGTGAGTGGGGACAGGGCAATCAGCCCCAGCATTTT. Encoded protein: CAISEWGQGNQPQHF.

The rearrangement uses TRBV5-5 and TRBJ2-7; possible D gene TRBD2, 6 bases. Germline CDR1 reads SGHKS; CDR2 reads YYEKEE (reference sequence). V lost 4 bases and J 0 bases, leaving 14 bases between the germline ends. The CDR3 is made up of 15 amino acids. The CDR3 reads CASSVVAGSSYEQYF. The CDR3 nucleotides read TGTGCCAGCAGCGTAGTCGCGGGGAGCTCCTACGAGCAGTACTTC.

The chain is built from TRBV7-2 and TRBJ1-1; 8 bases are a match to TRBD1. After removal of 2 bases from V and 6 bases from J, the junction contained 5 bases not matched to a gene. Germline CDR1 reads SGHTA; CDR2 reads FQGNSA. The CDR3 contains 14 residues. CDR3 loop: CASSLPWTGSEAFF. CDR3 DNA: TGTGCCAGCAGCTTACCCTGGACAGGGTCTGAAGCTTTCTTT.

The CDR3: CASSIFTAGDQPQHF. The CDR3 DNA follows: TGTGCCAGTAGTATATTTACAGCAGGGGATCAGCCCCAGCATTTT. The chain couples TRBV19 to TRBJ1-5; maybe TRBD1 (6 bases). The CDR3 contains 15 residues. Trimming removed 2 bases at V and 5 bases at J, with 13 bases between. CDR1 is LNHDA and CDR2 is SQIVND in the germline V gene (reference sequence).